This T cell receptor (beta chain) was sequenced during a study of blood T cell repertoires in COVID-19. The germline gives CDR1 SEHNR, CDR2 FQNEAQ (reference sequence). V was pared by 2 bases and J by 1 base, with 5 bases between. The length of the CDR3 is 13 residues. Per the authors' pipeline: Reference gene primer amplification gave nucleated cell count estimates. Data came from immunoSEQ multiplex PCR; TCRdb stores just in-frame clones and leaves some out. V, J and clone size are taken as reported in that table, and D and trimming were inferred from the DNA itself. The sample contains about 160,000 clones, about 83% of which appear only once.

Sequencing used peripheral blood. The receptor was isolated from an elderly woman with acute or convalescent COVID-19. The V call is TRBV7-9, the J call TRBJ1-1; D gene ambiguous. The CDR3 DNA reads TGTGCCAGCAGCTTAATGAGGAACACTGAAGCTTTCTTT. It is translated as CASSLMRNTEAFF.